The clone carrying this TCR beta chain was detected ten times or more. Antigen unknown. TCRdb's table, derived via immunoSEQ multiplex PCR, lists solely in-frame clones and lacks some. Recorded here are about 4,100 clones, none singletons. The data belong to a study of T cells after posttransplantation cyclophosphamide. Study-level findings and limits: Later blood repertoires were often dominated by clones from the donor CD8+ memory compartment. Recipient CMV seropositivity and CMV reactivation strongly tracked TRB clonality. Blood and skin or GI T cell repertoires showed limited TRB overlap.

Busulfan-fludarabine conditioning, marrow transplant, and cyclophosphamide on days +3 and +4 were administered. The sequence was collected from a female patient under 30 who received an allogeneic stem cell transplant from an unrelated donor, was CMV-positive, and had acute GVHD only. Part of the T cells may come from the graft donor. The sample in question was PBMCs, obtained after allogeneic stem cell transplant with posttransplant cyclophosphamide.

The CDR3 DNA reads as TGTGCCAGCAGCCGTGACAGGGTGGGCGAGCAGTACTTC. Translating it yields CASSRDRVGEQYF. The V and J genes are TRBV7-3 and TRBJ2-7; 7 bases line up with TRBD1. The germline CDR1 and CDR2 sequences are SGHTA and FQGTGA. V lost 5 bases to trimming and J lost 6 bases; unmatched junction nucleotides: 7. This CDR3 spans 13 amino acids.